The following is a T cell receptor (beta chain) sequence with its context. No antigen is known for it. Only one heparinised blood draw was taken per donor, and its volume averaged around 100 mL. Expressed TCRB transcripts were sequenced because the entire RNA isolate underwent reverse transcription. Clones were read by immunoSEQ multiplex PCR, and TCRdb kept only the in-frame ones, dropping some. There are about 740,000 clones in the sample; over 10% occur only once, and approximately 0.02% lies in the top ten. This specimen comes from a study of beta chain features in type 1 diabetes. As for the study in general: Age, gender, cell numbers and subset yield matched between patients and controls. Across all samples, around 98 million sorted cells were examined.

Germline loops: CDR1 SNHLY, CDR2 FYNNEI. This CDR3 region has 13 residues. The V end lost 5 bases, the J end lost 4 bases, and 11 bases lay between the germline ends. Study outcomes and limitations: Shortening of TCRB CDR3s, moderate but significant, appeared in all four CD4+ subsets of Type 1 diabetes patients.

The specimen was naive CD4+ T cells from blood. This sequence joins TRBV2 and TRBJ1-2; the D is unclear. The clonotype originates from a man between 18 and 35 years old with type 1 diabetes. CDR3 sequence: CASSPGEGYGYTF. CDR3 nucleotide sequence: TGTGCCAGCAGTCCAGGAGAGGGCTATGGCTACACCTTC.